The clone carrying this TCR beta chain was counted ten times or more. The entry originates in a study of T-cell reconstitution after alpha-beta-depleted transplantation in children. The germline gives CDR1 SQVTM, CDR2 ANQGSEA. Deletions cut 5 bases from V and 0 bases from J, with 5 bases between. The length of the CDR3 is 12 residues. Researchers prepared the TCRbeta library using unique molecular identifiers, the study reports. TCRdb re-derived calls from the PCR reads in MiXCR, one entry per CDR3 protein. The sample records some 150,000 distinct CDR3 sequences, about 8.8% being singletons. The material sequenced was PBMCs, mostly from graft donor cells, taken 180 days after TCRalphabeta/CD19-depleted stem cell transplant. The clonotype originates from a female patient aged 2-15 years who had a stem cell transplant for congenital amegakaryocytic thrombocytopenia, so the T cells may come from the graft donor. V and J are TRBV29-1 and TRBJ1-3; unclear D gene. The CDR3 here is CSVRTSGNTIYF. CDR3 nucleotide sequence: TGCAGCGTTCGAACCTCTGGAAACACCATATATTTT.